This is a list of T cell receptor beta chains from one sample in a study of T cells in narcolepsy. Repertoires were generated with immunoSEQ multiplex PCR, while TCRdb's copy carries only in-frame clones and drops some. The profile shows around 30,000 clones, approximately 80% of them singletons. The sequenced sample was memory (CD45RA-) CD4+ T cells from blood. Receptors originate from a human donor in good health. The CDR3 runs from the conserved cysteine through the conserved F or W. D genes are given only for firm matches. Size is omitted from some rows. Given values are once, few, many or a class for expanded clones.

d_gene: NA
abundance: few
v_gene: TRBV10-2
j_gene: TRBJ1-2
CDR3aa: CASSSLGGYGYTF
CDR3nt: TGCGCCAGCAGCTCCCTAGGAGGCTATGGCTACACCTTC

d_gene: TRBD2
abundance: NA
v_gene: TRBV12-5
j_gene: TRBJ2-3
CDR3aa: CASGPGLAGGDTQYF
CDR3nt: TGTGCTAGTGGTCCCGGACTAGCGGGGGGCGATACGCAGTATTTT

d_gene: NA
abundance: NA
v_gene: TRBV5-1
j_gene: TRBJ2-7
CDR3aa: CATTGGHSYEQYF
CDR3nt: TGCGCCACGACCGGGGGACATTCCTACGAGCAGTACTTC

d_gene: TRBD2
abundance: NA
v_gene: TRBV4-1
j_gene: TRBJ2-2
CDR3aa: CASSQGFRELAANTGELFF
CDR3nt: TGCGCCAGCAGCCAAGGGTTCCGAGAACTAGCGGCGAACACCGGGGAGCTGTTTTTT

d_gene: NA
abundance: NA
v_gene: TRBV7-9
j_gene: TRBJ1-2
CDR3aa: CASRKGSDYGYTF
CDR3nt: TGTGCCAGCAGAAAAGGGTCCGACTATGGCTACACCTTC

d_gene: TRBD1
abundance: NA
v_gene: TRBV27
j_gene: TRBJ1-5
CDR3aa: CASSLHRGSSNQPQHF
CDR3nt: TGTGCCAGCAGTTTACACAGGGGTTCCAGCAATCAGCCCCAGCATTTT

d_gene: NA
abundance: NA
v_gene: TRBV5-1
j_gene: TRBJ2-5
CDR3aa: CASSSTIGRAWEQYF
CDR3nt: TGCGCCAGCAGCTCAACCATTGGACGGGCCTGGGAGCAGTACTTC

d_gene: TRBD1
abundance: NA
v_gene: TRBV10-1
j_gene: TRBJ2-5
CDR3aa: CASSGTGTNGETQYF
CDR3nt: TGCGCCAGCAGTGGGACAGGGACCAACGGGGAGACCCAGTACTTC

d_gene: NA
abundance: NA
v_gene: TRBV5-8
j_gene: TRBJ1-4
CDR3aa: CASSLGGRSHEKLFF
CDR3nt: TGTGCCAGCAGCTTAGGGGGTCGCTCCCATGAAAAACTGTTTTTT

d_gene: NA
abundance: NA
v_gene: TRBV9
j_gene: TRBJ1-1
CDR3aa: CASSSGGTEAFF
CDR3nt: TGTGCCAGCAGCAGCGGTGGGACTGAAGCTTTCTTT

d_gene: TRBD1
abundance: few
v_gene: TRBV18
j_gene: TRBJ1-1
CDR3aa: CASSPESGGRTEAFF
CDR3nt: TGTGCCAGCTCACCAGAATCAGGGGGAAGAACTGAAGCTTTCTTT

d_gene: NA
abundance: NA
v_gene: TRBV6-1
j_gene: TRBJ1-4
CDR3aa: CASSGGGGLSEKLFF
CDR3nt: TGTGCCAGCAGTGGCGGTGGGGGGTTGAGCGAAAAACTGTTTTTT

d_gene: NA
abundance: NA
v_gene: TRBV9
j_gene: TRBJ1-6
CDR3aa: CASSPSSGSPLHF
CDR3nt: TGTGCCAGCAGCCCTAGTTCGGGCTCACCCCTCCACTTT

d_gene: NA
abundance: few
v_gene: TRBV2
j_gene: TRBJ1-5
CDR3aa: CASSVQGNQPQHF
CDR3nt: TGTGCCAGCAGTGTTCAGGGCAATCAGCCCCAGCATTTT

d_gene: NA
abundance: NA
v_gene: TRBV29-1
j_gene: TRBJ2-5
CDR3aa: CSVSAGQEAQYF
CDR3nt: TGCAGCGTTTCCGCAGGACAAGAGGCCCAGTACTTC